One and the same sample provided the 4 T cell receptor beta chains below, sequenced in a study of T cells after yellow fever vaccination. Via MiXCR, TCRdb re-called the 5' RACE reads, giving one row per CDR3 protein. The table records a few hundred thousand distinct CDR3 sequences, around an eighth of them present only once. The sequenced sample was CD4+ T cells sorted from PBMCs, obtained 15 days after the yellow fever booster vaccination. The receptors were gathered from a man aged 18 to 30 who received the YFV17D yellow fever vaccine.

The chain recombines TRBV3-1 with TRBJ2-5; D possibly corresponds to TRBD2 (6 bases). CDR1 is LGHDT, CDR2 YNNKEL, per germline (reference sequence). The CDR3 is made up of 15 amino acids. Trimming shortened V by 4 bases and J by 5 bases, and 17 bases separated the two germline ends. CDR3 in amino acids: CASSPYGGNGETQYF. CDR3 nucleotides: TGTGCCAGCAGCCCCTATGGGGGGAATGGGGAGACCCAGTACTTC.

CDR3 in amino acids: CASSRTEPNRGAEAFF. CDR3 sequence (DNA): TGTGCCAGCAGCCGAACTGAACCGAACAGGGGCGCTGAAGCTTTCTTT. The chain combines TRBV6-5 with TRBJ1-1; 7 bases line up with TRBD1. The CDR3 totals 16 residues. The germline gives CDR1 MNHEY, CDR2 SVGAGI. After removal of 6 bases from V and 6 bases from J, the junction contained 16 bases not matched to a gene.

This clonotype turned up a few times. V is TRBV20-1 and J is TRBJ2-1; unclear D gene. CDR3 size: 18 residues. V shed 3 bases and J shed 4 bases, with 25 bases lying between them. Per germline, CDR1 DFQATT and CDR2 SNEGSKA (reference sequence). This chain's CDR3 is CSARDLSPDGVLYNEQFF. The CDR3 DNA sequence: TGCAGTGCTAGGGACCTTAGTCCGGACGGAGTACTGTACAATGAGCAGTTCTTC.

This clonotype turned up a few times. The CDR3 DNA reads TGCAGTGCTAGTCTCCGGACCACGAGCACAGATACGCAGTATTTT. Translation: CSASLRTTSTDTQYF. The rearrangement uses TRBV20-1 and TRBJ2-3; D remains ambiguous. The CDR3 covers 15 residues. The V end was cut by 3 bases, the J end by 0 bases, with 13 bases between. CDR1 is DFQATT and CDR2 is SNEGSKA in the germline V gene (reference sequence).